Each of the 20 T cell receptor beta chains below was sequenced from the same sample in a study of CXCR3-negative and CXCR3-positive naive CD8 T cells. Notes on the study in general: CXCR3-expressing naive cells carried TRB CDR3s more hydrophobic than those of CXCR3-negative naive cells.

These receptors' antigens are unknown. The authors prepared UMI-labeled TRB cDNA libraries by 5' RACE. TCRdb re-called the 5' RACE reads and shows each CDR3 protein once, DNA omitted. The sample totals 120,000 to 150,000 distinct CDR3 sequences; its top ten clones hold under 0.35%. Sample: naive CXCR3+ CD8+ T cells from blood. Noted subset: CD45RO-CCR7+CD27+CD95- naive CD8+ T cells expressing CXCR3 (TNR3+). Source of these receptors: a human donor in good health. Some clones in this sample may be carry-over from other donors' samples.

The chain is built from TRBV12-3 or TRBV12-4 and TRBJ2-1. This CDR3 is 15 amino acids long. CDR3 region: CASSPTPSSYNEQFF.

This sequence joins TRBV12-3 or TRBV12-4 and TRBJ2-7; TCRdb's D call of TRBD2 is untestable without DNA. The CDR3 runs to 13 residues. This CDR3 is CASSIGTIYEQYF.

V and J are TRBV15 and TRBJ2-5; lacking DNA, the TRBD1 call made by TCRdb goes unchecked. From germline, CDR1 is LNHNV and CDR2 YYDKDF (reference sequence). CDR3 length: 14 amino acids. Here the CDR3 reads CATSRGTGQETQYF.

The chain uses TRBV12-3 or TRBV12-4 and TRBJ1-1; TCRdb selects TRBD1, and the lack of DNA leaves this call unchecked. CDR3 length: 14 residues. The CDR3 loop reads CASSPRNRGPEAFF.

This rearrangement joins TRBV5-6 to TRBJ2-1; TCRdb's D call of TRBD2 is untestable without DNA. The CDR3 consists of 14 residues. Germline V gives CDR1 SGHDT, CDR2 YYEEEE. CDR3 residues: CASKKRMSYNEQFF.

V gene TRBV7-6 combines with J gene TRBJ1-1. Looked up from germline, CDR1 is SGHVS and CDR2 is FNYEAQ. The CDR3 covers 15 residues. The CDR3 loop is CASSLYVLGDTEAFF.

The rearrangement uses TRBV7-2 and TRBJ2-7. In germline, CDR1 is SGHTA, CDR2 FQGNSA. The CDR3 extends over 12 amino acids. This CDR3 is CASSSSFHEQYF. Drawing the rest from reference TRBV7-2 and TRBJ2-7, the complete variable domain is GAGVSQSPSNKVTEKGKDVELRCDPISGHTALYWYRQSLGQGLEFLIYFQGNSAPDKSGLPSDRFSAERTGGSVSTLTIQRTQQEDSAVYLCASSSSFHEQYFGPGTRLTVT.

The CDR3 loop is CSARGLSSYNEQFF. The J gene is TRBJ2-1, the V gene TRBV20-1. CDR1 DFQATT and CDR2 SNEGSKA come from the germline V gene (reference sequence). This CDR3 region has 14 residues.

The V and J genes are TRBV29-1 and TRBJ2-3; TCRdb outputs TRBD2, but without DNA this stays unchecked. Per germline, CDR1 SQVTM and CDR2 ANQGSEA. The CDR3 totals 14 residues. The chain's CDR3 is CSVEVAVTEDTQYF.

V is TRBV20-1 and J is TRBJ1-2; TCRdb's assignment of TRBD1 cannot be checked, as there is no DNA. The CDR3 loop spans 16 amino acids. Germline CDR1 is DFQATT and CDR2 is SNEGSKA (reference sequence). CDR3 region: CSASEPRAGLSYGYTF.

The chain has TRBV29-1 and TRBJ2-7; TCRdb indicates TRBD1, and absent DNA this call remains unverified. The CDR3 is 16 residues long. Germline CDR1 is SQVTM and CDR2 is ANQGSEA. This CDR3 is CSVEGQTGSSLYEQYF.

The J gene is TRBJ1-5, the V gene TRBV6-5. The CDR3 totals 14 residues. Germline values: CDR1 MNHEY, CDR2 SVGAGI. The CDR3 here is CASSYSQYNQPQHF.

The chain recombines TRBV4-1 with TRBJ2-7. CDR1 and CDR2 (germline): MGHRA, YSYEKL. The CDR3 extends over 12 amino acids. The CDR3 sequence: CASSQVGYEQYF.

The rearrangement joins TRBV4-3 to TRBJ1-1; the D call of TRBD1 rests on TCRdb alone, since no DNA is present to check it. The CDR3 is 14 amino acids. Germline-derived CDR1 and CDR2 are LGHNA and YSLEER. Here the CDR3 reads CASSQLLGGTEAFF.

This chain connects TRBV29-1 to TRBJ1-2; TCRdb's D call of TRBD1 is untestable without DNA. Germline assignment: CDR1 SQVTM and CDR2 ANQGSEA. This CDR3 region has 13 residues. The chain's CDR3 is CSVPRTGGSGYTF.

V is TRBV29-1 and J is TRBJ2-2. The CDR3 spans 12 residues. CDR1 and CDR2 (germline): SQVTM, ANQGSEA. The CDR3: CSVAGNTRELFF.

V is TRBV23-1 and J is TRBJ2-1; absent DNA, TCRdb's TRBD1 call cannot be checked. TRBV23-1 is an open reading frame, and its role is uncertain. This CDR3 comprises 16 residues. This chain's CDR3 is CASSTNDRGFYNEQFF.

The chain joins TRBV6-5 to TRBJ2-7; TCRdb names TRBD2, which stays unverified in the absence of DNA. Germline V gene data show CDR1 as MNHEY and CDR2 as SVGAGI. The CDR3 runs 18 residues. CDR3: CASSCPSGLAGETYEQYF.

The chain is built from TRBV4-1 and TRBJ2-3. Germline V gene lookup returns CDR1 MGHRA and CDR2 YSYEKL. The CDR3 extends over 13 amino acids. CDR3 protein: CASSSPSENTQYF.

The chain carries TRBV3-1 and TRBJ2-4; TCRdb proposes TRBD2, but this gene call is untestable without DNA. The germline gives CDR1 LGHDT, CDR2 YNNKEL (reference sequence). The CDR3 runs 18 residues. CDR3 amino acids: CASSRGTSGGIAKNIQYF.